This T cell receptor beta chain was captured by sequencing in a study of T cells in Graves' hyperthyroidism and ophthalmopathy. This clonotype appeared many times. CDR3 length equals 12 residues. The germline gives CDR1 SGHAT, CDR2 FQNNGV. With 4 bases removed from V and 8 bases from J, the gap between germline ends came to 9 bases. There were TCR beta CDR3 regions amplified from RNA transcripts. During a first-round RT-PCR of the TCR CDR3, the HTBI primer set was used. TCRdb itself ran the multiplex PCR reads through MiXCR, one entry per CDR3 protein. The data contain roughly 420,000 distinct CDR3 sequences, less than 20% of them singletons.

The sequenced material came from blood. This chain links TRBV11-2 with TRBJ2-1, with unresolved D. This sequence originates from a woman under 30 with Graves' hyperthyroidism. This CDR3 is CASSSLADEQFF. The CDR3 bases are TGTGCCAGCAGCTCCTTGGCGGATGAGCAGTTCTTC.